The 5 T cell receptor beta chains below were found in one sample sequenced in a study of a mutant IDH1 vaccine in newly diagnosed glioma. Libraries were prepared by immunoSEQ multiplex PCR; TCRdb keeps only in-frame clonotypes and omits some of them. This table has around 42,000 clones, around 85% appearing once. The sample's time point: week 5, during vaccination. Vaccination comprised doses that each held 300 ug of mutant IDH1 20-mer peptide, plus topical imiquimod. No cognate antigen is known for these TCRs. The sequences come from PBMCs, collected from a glioma patient whose treatment included an IDH1 peptide vaccine. The receptors come from a middle-aged man with glioma.

The genes are TRBV4-2 and TRBJ2-7, with D possibly being TRBD2 (6 bases). The CDR3 runs 15 residues. V gave up 3 bases and J gave up 3 bases, with 15 bases separating them. Germline CDR1 reads LGHNA; CDR2 reads YNFKEQ. The CDR3 DNA sequence: TGTGCCAGCAGCCACGGGGCTAGCGAGGACTACGAGCAGTACTTC. Residues: CASSHGASEDYEQYF.

The V and J genes are TRBV29-1 and TRBJ2-7; the D call may be TRBD1 or TRBD2 (6 bases each). V lost 4 bases and J lost 2, with 15 bases in between. CDR3 length: 14 amino acids. Germline V gene lookup returns CDR1 SQVTM and CDR2 ANQGSEA. For the CDR3, the DNA is TGCAGCGTTGGGGGGGCCTCCCTACCCTACGAGCAGTACTTC. Translation: CSVGGASLPYEQYF.

The CDR3 region is CASSLLTGPVNEQFF. The CDR3, as DNA: TGTGCCAGCAGCTTACTCACAGGGCCGGTCAATGAGCAGTTCTTC. The chain combines TRBV7-2 with TRBJ2-1; TRBD1 might be the D (6 bases). V lost 2 bases, J lost 6 bases, and 14 bases lay in between. CDR3 length: 15 residues. CDR1 and CDR2 (germline): SGHTA, FQGNSA.

This clone came up once. V gene TRBV18 combines with J gene TRBJ2-1, with 12 bases identical to TRBD2. Germline V gene sequence: CDR1 KGHSH, CDR2 LQKENI. The CDR3 is 14 residues long. Germline trimming cut 8 bases from V and 5 bases from J; bases unmatched to any gene: 4. CDR3 DNA sequence: TGTGCCAGCGCCCGACTAGCGGGAGACAATGAGCAGTTCTTC. Its translation: CASARLAGDNEQFF.

The chain carries TRBV7-2 and TRBJ2-7; no definite D call. The CDR3 extends over 15 amino acids. V lost 3 bases, J lost 2 bases, and 14 bases lay in between. CDR1 and CDR2 from the germline V gene are SGHTA and FQGNSA. CDR3 sequence: CASSFGRGGAYEQYF. For the CDR3, the DNA is TGTGCCAGCAGCTTCGGGCGCGGCGGAGCCTACGAGCAGTACTTC. Looking up the rest from reference TRBV7-2 and TRBJ2-7 gives the full variable domain: GAGVSQSPSNKVTEKGKDVELRCDPISGHTALYWYRQSLGQGLEFLIYFQGNSAPDKSGLPSDRFSAERTGGSVSTLTIQRTQQEDSAVYLCASSFGRGGAYEQYFGPGTRLTVT.